This passage covers 7 T cell receptor beta chains from one sample sequenced in a study of blood T cell repertoires in COVID-19. TCRdb's table, derived via immunoSEQ multiplex PCR, lists solely in-frame clones and lacks some. This sample yields some 250,000 clones, of which approximately 90% are seen a single time; about 1% belongs to the top ten. Sequencing input: peripheral blood. These receptors all come from a woman in her thirties or forties who had recovered from COVID-19.

A note on this clone: Other DNA sequences from this sample encode an identical CDR3 as well. The rearrangement uses TRBV9 and TRBJ1-2; D is unresolved. The V and J ends lost 4 bases and 4 bases respectively, with 11 bases between them. The CDR3 spans 13 residues. In germline, CDR1 is SGDLS, CDR2 YYNGEE. The CDR3 loop is CASSPSGSYGYTF. DNA for the CDR3: TGTGCCAGCAGCCCTAGTGGAAGCTATGGCTACACCTTC.

The rearrangement joins TRBV24-1 to TRBJ2-1, with TRBD2 matching 10 bases. This CDR3 has 14 residues. The germline V gene has CDR1 KGHDR and CDR2 SFDVKD. Trimming removed 9 bases from V and 2 bases from J; junction bases left unmatched: 3. The CDR3, as DNA: TGTGCCACCGGAGCGGGAGGGCCCTACAATGAGCAGTTCTTC. It encodes CATGAGGPYNEQFF.

This chain links TRBV5-4 with TRBJ2-1; perhaps TRBD2 as D (6 bases). V was pared by 3 bases and J by 10 bases, with 20 bases between. Germline CDR1 SGHNT, CDR2 YYREEE (reference sequence). The CDR3 spans 15 residues. The CDR3 is CASSWASTGGAEQFF. In DNA form, the CDR3 reads TGTGCCAGCAGCTGGGCTAGCACCGGAGGGGCGGAGCAGTTCTTC.

The CDR3 loop reads CASSMGDSGRTEAFF. The CDR3 DNA is TGTGCCAGTAGTATGGGGGACTCCGGGCGGACTGAAGCTTTCTTT. The chain is built from TRBV19 and TRBJ1-1, with TRBD1 as a possible D gene (5 bases). Trimming removed 3 bases from V and 5 bases from J, with 16 bases in between. Germline CDR1 is LNHDA and CDR2 is SQIVND (reference sequence). The CDR3 runs to 15 residues.

The rearrangement uses TRBV29-1 and TRBJ2-5, with 9 bases fitting TRBD1. Germline V CDR1 and CDR2: SQVTM, ANQGSEA. CDR3 length equals 15 residues. The J segment lost 0 bases and the V segment lost 2 bases, leaving 4 bases of the junction unmatched. CDR3 DNA: TGCAGCGTTGAAAATGGACAGGGGTACCAAGAGACCCAGTACTTC. It yields the protein CSVENGQGYQETQYF.

J is TRBJ2-1 and V is TRBV27; D gene uncertain. Between the trimmed V and J ends, which lost 1 base and 3 bases, there was a span of 10 bases. This CDR3 is built from 15 residues. CDR1 and CDR2 from the germline V gene are MNHEY and SMNVEV (reference sequence). In nucleotides, the CDR3 is TGTGCCAGCAGTTTATTGAGGAGCGACTACAATGAGCAGTTCTTC. Amino acids: CASSLLRSDYNEQFF.

The rearrangement links TRBV7-3 to TRBJ2-3, with D perhaps TRBD2 (6 bases). Trimming cost V 1 base and J 6 bases, with 20 bases left between them. Germline CDR1 SGHTA, CDR2 FQGTGA. The CDR3 length is 17 residues. CDR3 residues: CASSLNAPSAGGDTQYF. The CDR3 DNA follows: TGTGCCAGCAGCTTAAATGCCCCTAGCGCCGGAGGGGATACGCAGTATTTT.